Described below is a single T cell receptor beta chain sequence and its context. CDR3 length: 15 residues. From germline, CDR1 is SGHNT and CDR2 YYREEE (reference sequence). Trimming removed 6 bases from V and 6 bases from J; junction bases left unmatched: 9. The data stem from a study of T cell changes during pregnancy in multiple sclerosis. Data came from immunoSEQ multiplex PCR; TCRdb stores just in-frame clones and leaves some out. Counted here are nearly 70,000 clones, just over 90% occurring once; the ten biggest clones make up 1.3%. The receptor was isolated from a female donor in good health, enrolled as a control in a pregnancy study. The starting material was peripheral blood, obtained in the second trimester of pregnancy. This chain uses TRBV5-4 with TRBJ2-1; 10 bases fit TRBD2. CDR3 sequence reads: CASIRAGGPINEQFF. In DNA, the CDR3 is TGTGCCAGCATCCGAGCGGGGGGGCCGATCAATGAGCAGTTCTTC.